Included here is one T cell receptor beta chain sequence, with context. The sample is drawn from a study of molecular identifiers for immune sequencing clone quantification. Germline CDR1 is MNHEY and CDR2 is SVGEGT. The CDR3 totals 13 residues. V was shortened by 2 bases and J by 2 bases, with 7 bases between the two germline ends. It was from 20,000 to 1,000,000 sorted cells, with 10%, 30% or 50% RNA, that naive CD8 libraries came. A single record per CDR3 protein comes from TCRdb applying MiXCR to the PCR reads. The sample lists about 100,000 distinct CDR3 sequences, 35% to 40% occurring once. What was sequenced was naive CD8+ T cells from blood, with Jurkat cell RNA spiked in. As for subset: FACS-sorted CD8+CD4-CCR7+CD45RA+ naive T cells. This clonotype originated in a human donor in good health. Some libraries in this study had Jurkat cell RNA spiked in. The chain combines TRBV6-2 or TRBV6-3 with TRBJ2-7; D not resolved. Written as DNA, the CDR3 is TGTGCCAGCAGTTACGTTGGACCCTACGAGCAGTACTTC. It codes for CASSYVGPYEQYF.